Shown below are 3 T cell receptor beta chains from a single sample sequenced in a study of shared clonotypes between healthy human individuals. Data came from immunoSEQ multiplex PCR; TCRdb stores just in-frame clones and leaves some out. Among about 530,000 clones listed, 90% to 96% were seen once. The sequenced sample was naive CD4+ T cells sorted from blood. The subset denotes: CD45RA+ positively selected. Receptors were obtained from a woman younger than 45 in good health.

This clone showed up just once. V and J are TRBV28 and TRBJ2-5; 7 positions match TRBD2. V lost 0 bases and J lost 5; bases outside the gene matches: 9. The length of the CDR3 is 16 residues. Per the germline V gene, CDR1 is MDHEN and CDR2 is SYDVKM. CDR3 sequence: CASSLWREQVGETQYF. The CDR3 DNA reads as TGTGCCAGCAGTTTATGGCGGGAGCAAGTTGGGGAGACCCAGTACTTC.

J is TRBJ1-5 and V is TRBV19, with a weak D call TRBD1 (5 bases). The CDR3 is 15 amino acids. The germline V gene encodes CDR1 LNHDA and CDR2 SQIVND (reference sequence). Trimming left V 5 bases short and J 1 base short, with 12 bases between. The CDR3 DNA reads as TGTGCCAGTAGTCCGGAGGGACTGAGCAATCAGCCCCAGCATTTT. Protein sequence: CASSPEGLSNQPQHF.

The rearrangement links TRBV27 to TRBJ2-5; 7 bases agree with TRBD2. The germline CDR1 and CDR2 sequences are MNHEY and SMNVEV (reference sequence). The CDR3 sequence is 17 residues long. The junction had 13 bases not matched to a gene; V was cut back by 5 bases and J by 1 base. The chain's CDR3 is CASSLRSGRGPQETQYF. CDR3 sequence (DNA): TGTGCCAGCAGTCTGCGTAGCGGGCGGGGACCCCAAGAGACCCAGTACTTC.